The rows below give T cell receptor beta chains drawn from one sample of a study of beta chain features in type 1 diabetes. Sequenced by immunoSEQ multiplex PCR; TCRdb stores in-frame clones only, minus some. This repertoire shows 150,000 or so clones, approximately 9.2% found once; its top ten account for 0.6% to 0.85%. The sample was central memory CD4+ T cells from blood. Receptors originate from a man aged 18-30 years in good health. The CDR3 runs from the conserved cysteine through the conserved F or W. Each record gives: J gene, clone size, V gene, D gene, CDR3 DNA, CDR3 protein. D genes are given only for firm matches. Some rows have no size entry. The others give once, few or many, or a class for an expanded clone.

J gene: TRBJ2-2; clone size: .; V gene: TRBV25-1; D gene: TRBD2; CDR3 DNA: TGTGCCAGCAGTGACCCCGGGAGGGGGGACACCGGGGAGCTGTTTTTT; CDR3 protein: CASSDPGRGDTGELFF
J gene: TRBJ2-1; clone size: .; V gene: TRBV5-1; D gene: TRBD2; CDR3 DNA: TGCGCCAGCAGCACCGGGACTAGCGGGGGCTACAATGAGCAGTTCTTC; CDR3 protein: CASSTGTSGGYNEQFF
J gene: TRBJ2-5; clone size: .; V gene: TRBV14; D gene: TRBD1; CDR3 DNA: TGTGCCAGCAGCCAAGATAGAAGGACAGGGGGAGAGACCCAGTACTTC; CDR3 protein: CASSQDRRTGGETQYF
J gene: TRBJ2-1; clone size: few; V gene: TRBV5-6; D gene: TRBD2; CDR3 DNA: TGTGCCAGCAGCTTGGTAGCGGGGGGGCCCTATTCGTCGGATGAGCAGTTCTTC; CDR3 protein: CASSLVAGGPYSSDEQFF
J gene: TRBJ1-3; clone size: few; V gene: TRBV29-1; D gene: .; CDR3 DNA: TGCAGCGTTGACAGGGTAGAATCTGGAAACACCATATATTTT; CDR3 protein: CSVDRVESGNTIYF
J gene: TRBJ1-2; clone size: .; V gene: TRBV6-4; D gene: .; CDR3 DNA: TGTGCCAGCTCCGGGACAAATTATGGCTACACCTTC; CDR3 protein: CASSGTNYGYTF
J gene: TRBJ1-2; clone size: few; V gene: TRBV7-9; D gene: .; CDR3 DNA: TGTGCCAGCAGCTTTGAAAAAGGGGCCAGGGGCTACACCTTC; CDR3 protein: CASSFEKGARGYTF
J gene: TRBJ2-7; clone size: few; V gene: TRBV7-2; D gene: TRBD1; CDR3 DNA: TGTGCCAGCAGTCGAATGGGGGACAGGGGGAATTGGCAGTACTTC; CDR3 protein: CASSRMGDRGNWQYF
J gene: TRBJ2-1; clone size: .; V gene: TRBV2; D gene: TRBD2; CDR3 DNA: TGTGCCAGCAGAAACGGACTAGGCTCCCTCAATGAGCAGTTCTTC; CDR3 protein: CASRNGLGSLNEQFF
J gene: TRBJ2-1; clone size: .; V gene: TRBV6-5; D gene: TRBD2; CDR3 DNA: TGTGCCAGCATGGGACTAGCGGGATCAGAAGAGCAGTTCTTC; CDR3 protein: CASMGLAGSEEQFF
J gene: TRBJ2-5; clone size: few; V gene: TRBV5-4; D gene: .; CDR3 DNA: TGTGCCAGCAGCCCTGGTGGACAGCTCCAAGAGACCCAGTACTTC; CDR3 protein: CASSPGGQLQETQYF
J gene: TRBJ2-7; clone size: few; V gene: TRBV11-2; D gene: .; CDR3 DNA: TGTGCCAGCAGCCGATACTACTACGAGCAGTACTTC; CDR3 protein: CASSRYYYEQYF
J gene: TRBJ2-7; clone size: .; V gene: TRBV4-3; D gene: .; CDR3 DNA: TGCGCCAGCAGCCAAGATGGTAGCGGTAATTACGAGCAGTACTTC; CDR3 protein: CASSQDGSGNYEQYF
J gene: TRBJ1-4; clone size: .; V gene: TRBV7-2; D gene: .; CDR3 DNA: TGTGCCAGCAGCTTAGCTTGGGGGCGTGAAAAACTGTTTTTT; CDR3 protein: CASSLAWGREKLFF